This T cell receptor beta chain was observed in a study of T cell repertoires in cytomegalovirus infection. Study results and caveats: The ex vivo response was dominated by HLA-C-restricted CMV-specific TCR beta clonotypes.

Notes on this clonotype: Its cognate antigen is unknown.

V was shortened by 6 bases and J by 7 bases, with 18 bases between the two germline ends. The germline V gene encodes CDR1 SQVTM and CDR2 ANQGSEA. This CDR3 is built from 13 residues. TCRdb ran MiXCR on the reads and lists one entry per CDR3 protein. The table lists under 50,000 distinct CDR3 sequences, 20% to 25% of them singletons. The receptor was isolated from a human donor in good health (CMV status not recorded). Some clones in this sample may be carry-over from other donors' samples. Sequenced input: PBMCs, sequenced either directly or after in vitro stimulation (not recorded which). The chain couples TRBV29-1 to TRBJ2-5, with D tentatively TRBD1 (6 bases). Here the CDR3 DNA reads TGCAGCGTGACCGGGACAACTTATGGGACCCAGTACTTC. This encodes CSVTGTTYGTQYF.